This TCR beta chain was recovered during a study of molecular identifiers for immune sequencing clone quantification. Comments on this clonotype: This sequence may be a read error, since a much larger clone differs from it by one base. It is likely a read error, because the conserved phenylalanine at the end of the CDR3 is missing.

TCRdb re-derived calls from the PCR reads in MiXCR, one entry per CDR3 protein. The sample lists approximately 590,000 distinct CDR3 sequences, roughly 27% seen once, with 0.78% in the top ten. The CDR3 length is 17 residues. CDR1 and CDR2 (germline): SGHAT, FQNNGV. The V and J ends lost 2 bases and 4 bases respectively, with 18 bases between them. V usage is TRBV11-2 and J usage is TRBJ2-1; D may be TRBD1 or TRBD2 (5 bases each). The TCR originated in a human donor in good health. Some libraries in this study had Jurkat cell RNA spiked in. Sequenced input: naive CD8+ T cells from blood, with Jurkat cell RNA spiked in. This sample's subset: FACS-sorted CD8+CD4-CCR7+CD45RA+ naive T cells. CDR3 nucleotide sequence: TGTGCCAGCAGCTTATCCCTGAACCGGGACGGTTACAATGAGCAGTTCTCC. This translates into CASSLSLNRDGYNEQFS.